The 24 T cell receptor beta chains reported below all come from one sample, sequenced in a study of blood T cells in healthy people across ages. A sample-barcoded 5' primer and a J-beta primer mix were used in a second PCR of roughly 6 to 11 cycles. TCRdb reanalysed the 5' RACE reads using MiXCR and keeps one entry per CDR3 protein. Of 700,000 to 850,000 distinct CDR3 sequences listed, around half are singletons. The sequencing sample was made of blood. The receptors were gathered from a man aged 80 or over in good health.

V is TRBV24-1 and J is TRBJ2-1; 9 nucleotides align to TRBD1. The DNA end is a closer match to TRBJ2-7, so the J assignment may be wrong. Germline CDR1 is KGHDR and CDR2 is SFDVKD. CDR3 length: 15 amino acids. The CDR3: CATSEGQGSYNEQYF. The CDR3 DNA follows: TGTGCCACCAGTGAGGGACAGGGATCCTACAATGAGCAGTACTTC.

This clonotype was seen more than once but under ten times. V gene TRBV29-1 combines with J gene TRBJ1-2, with 7 bases matching TRBD1. Germline loops: CDR1 SQVTM, CDR2 ANQGSEA. V lost 5 bases and J lost 0; bases outside the gene matches: 3. There are 13 residues in the CDR3. The CDR3 region is CSVQQGANYGYTF. As DNA, the CDR3 is TGCAGCGTTCAGCAGGGGGCTAACTATGGCTACACCTTC.

This clonotype was observed at least ten times. A much larger clone differs from this one at a single base, so this may be a read error. The chain carries TRBV7-6 and TRBJ2-1, with a possible D match to TRBD2 (5 bases). The J call may be faulty, since TRBJ2-7 better matches the DNA end. CDR3 length: 17 amino acids. From germline, CDR1 is SGHVS and CDR2 FNYEAQ. In DNA form, the CDR3 reads TGTGCCAGCAGCTCGACCATCGTAGAGGGCCGCTACAATGAGCAGTACTTC. This codes for CASSSTIVEGRYNEQYF.

This clonotype was detected a few times. The CDR3 region is CASSIDRNIQYF. CDR3 nucleotides: TGCGCCAGCAGCATTGACAGGAACATTCAGTACTTC. The V and J genes are TRBV5-1 and TRBJ2-4; a possible D gene is TRBD1 (6 bases). This CDR3 has 12 residues. Germline assignment: CDR1 SGHRS and CDR2 YFSETQ. Trimming left V 4 bases short and J 7 bases short, with 9 bases between. The full variable domain, in which reference TRBV5-1 and TRBJ2-4 provide the parts outside the CDR3, is KAGVTQTPRYLIKTRGQQVTLSCSPISGHRSVSWYQQTPGQGLQFLFEYFSETQRNKGNFPGRFSGRQFSNSRSEMNVSTLELGDSALYLCASSIDRNIQYFGAGTRLSVL.

This clonotype was observed a handful of times. V usage is TRBV5-1 and J usage is TRBJ2-6, with 7 bases matching TRBD1. CDR1 is SGHRS and CDR2 is YFSETQ in the germline V gene. V gave up 8 bases and J gave up 0 bases; unmatched junction bases: 11. The CDR3 has 17 amino acids. The CDR3 sequence: CASRQGARNSGANVLTF. The CDR3 nucleotides read TGCGCCAGTAGACAGGGAGCTAGGAACTCTGGGGCCAACGTCCTGACTTTC. The full variable domain, its missing parts supplied by reference TRBV5-1 and TRBJ2-6, is KAGVTQTPRYLIKTRGQQVTLSCSPISGHRSVSWYQQTPGQGLQFLFEYFSETQRNKGNFPGRFSGRQFSNSRSEMNVSTLELGDSALYLCASRQGARNSGANVLTFGAGSRLTVL.

This clonotype has only one observation. J is TRBJ1-4 and V is TRBV6-2 or TRBV6-3; D unclear. The CDR3 consists of 11 residues. Trimming took off 6 bases at V and 7 bases at J, with 6 bases between the two ends. The germline V gene has CDR1 MNHEY and CDR2 SVGEGT. The CDR3 sequence is CASSHGEKLFF. CDR3 in DNA: TGTGCCAGCAGCCACGGTGAAAAACTGTTTTTT.

The V call is TRBV20-1, the J call TRBJ1-1; TRBD1 matches at 7 bases. CDR1 and CDR2 (germline): DFQATT, SNEGSKA (reference sequence). The ends lost 6 bases at V and 1 base at J; junction bases unmatched: 5. CDR3 length equals 13 residues. The CDR3 region is CSARQGSNTEAFF. The CDR3 coding sequence is TGCAGTGCAAGACAGGGCTCGAACACTGAAGCTTTCTTT.

This clonotype came up a few times. The chain links TRBV11-2 to TRBJ2-1; TRBD2 agrees at 11 bases. The V segment lost 3 bases and the J segment 3 bases; nucleotides outside the gene matches: 4. The CDR3 covers 16 residues. CDR1 is SGHAT, CDR2 FQNNGV, per germline. The DNA of the CDR3 is TGTGCCAGCAGCTTCACTAGCGGGAGTAACTACAATGAGCAGTTCTTC. It specifies CASSFTSGSNYNEQFF.

The chain has TRBV20-1 and TRBJ2-3; TRBD1 matches at 9 bases. Trimming took 4 bases from V and 1 from J; bases not matched to a gene: 6. CDR1 and CDR2 from the germline V gene are DFQATT and SNEGSKA (reference sequence). The length of the CDR3 is 15 residues. The CDR3 is CSATGGQGRTDTQYF. In nucleotides, the CDR3 is TGCAGTGCTACCGGCGGACAGGGGCGCACAGATACGCAGTATTTT.

The chain employs TRBV7-9 and TRBJ1-2; TRBD1 might be the D (6 bases). Germline V CDR1 and CDR2: SEHNR, FQNEAQ (reference sequence). Trimming took 5 bases from V and 6 from J, leaving 13 bases between them. The CDR3 extends over 13 amino acids. The CDR3 reads CASSPGVGDGYTF. The DNA of the CDR3 is TGTGCCAGCAGCCCAGGGGTGGGCGATGGCTACACCTTC.

This clonotype was found a few times. In DNA form, the CDR3 reads TGCAGCGCCCGGCTAGCGGGAAGGGACAATGAGCAGTTCTTC. This translates into CSARLAGRDNEQFF. This chain uses TRBV29-1 with TRBJ2-1, with 9 bases lining up with TRBD2. CDR3 size: 14 residues. The germline V gene encodes CDR1 SQVTM and CDR2 ANQGSEA. The V and J ends lost 7 bases and 5 bases, in that order; junction bases with no gene match: 9.

This clonotype was detected only once. V gene TRBV3-1 combines with J gene TRBJ1-1, with TRBD1 as a possible D gene (6 bases). In germline, CDR1 is LGHDT, CDR2 YNNKEL (reference sequence). Trimming took off 0 bases at V and 8 bases at J, with 10 bases between the two ends. The CDR3 contains 13 residues. CDR3 protein: CASSQDWQGEAFF. CDR3 nucleotides: TGTGCCAGCAGCCAAGACTGGCAGGGGGAAGCTTTCTTT.

The chain recombines TRBV4-1 with TRBJ1-1; no clear D gene. This CDR3 spans 13 amino acids. V lost 1 base, J lost 2 bases, and 5 bases lay in between. Per germline, CDR1 MGHRA and CDR2 YSYEKL. CDR3 residues: CASSQVSNTEAFF. In nucleotides, the CDR3 is TGCGCCAGCAGCCAAGTCAGTAACACTGAAGCTTTCTTT.

This sequence joins TRBV3-1 and TRBJ2-7; D could derive from TRBD1 or TRBD2 (6 bases each). Germline loops: CDR1 LGHDT, CDR2 YNNKEL (reference sequence). The CDR3 length is 15 residues. Trimming shortened V by 0 bases and J by 6 bases, and 15 bases separated the two germline ends. The DNA of the CDR3 is TGTGCCAGCAGCCAAGAAAGGACGGGGGCCGGCGAGCAGTACTTC. This translates into CASSQERTGAGEQYF.

The chain uses TRBV7-9 and TRBJ2-7; D gene unclear. Germline V CDR1 and CDR2: SEHNR, FQNEAQ (reference sequence). Trimming removed 0 bases at V and 4 bases at J, with 13 bases between. This CDR3 has 15 residues. The CDR3 reads CASSLALTARYEQYF. The CDR3 DNA is TGTGCCAGCAGCTTAGCTTTAACAGCACGGTACGAGCAGTACTTC.

The chain links TRBV5-1 to TRBJ2-7; TRBD1 is a possible D gene (6 bases). This CDR3 region has 13 residues. V lost 2 bases to trimming and J lost 6 bases, with 12 bases between them. Germline CDR1 is SGHRS and CDR2 is YFSETQ. In DNA form, the CDR3 reads TGCGCCAGCAGCTTTGGTCACAGGGCCGAGCAGTACTTC. Translated, it gives CASSFGHRAEQYF.

This clonotype has a single count. This chain connects TRBV20-1 to TRBJ2-1, with 9 positions matching TRBD2. The J call may be in error: the DNA end matches TRBJ2-7 better. This CDR3 is built from 17 residues. Germline V gene lookup returns CDR1 DFQATT and CDR2 SNEGSKA (reference sequence). Here the CDR3 reads CSAPRAGAGGSYNEQYF. As DNA, the CDR3 is TGCAGTGCCCCACGTGCGGGAGCGGGGGGCTCCTACAATGAGCAGTACTTC.

This clonotype was seen only a few times. This rearrangement joins TRBV20-1 to TRBJ1-2; perhaps TRBD1 as D (5 bases). V was shortened by 5 bases and J by 4 bases, with 14 bases between the two germline ends. This CDR3 is built from 13 residues. CDR1 is DFQATT and CDR2 is SNEGSKA in the germline V gene (reference sequence). This CDR3 is CSALGGSGYGYTF. In nucleotides, the CDR3 is TGCAGTGCTCTCGGGGGGTCAGGCTATGGCTACACCTTC.

The chain is built from TRBV11-1 and TRBJ2-7; D is unclear. Germline assignment: CDR1 SGHAT and CDR2 FQDESV (reference sequence). V was cut by 5 bases and J by 5 bases, with 13 bases left in between. This CDR3 has 13 amino acids. CDR3 bases: TGTGCCAGCAGCCCCGTCGTTCGGGACGAGCAGTACTTC. This translates into CASSPVVRDEQYF.

The chain has TRBV15 and TRBJ1-2, with TRBD1 matching 8 bases. J was trimmed by 2 bases and V by 2 bases; bases with no gene match: 19. CDR3 length: 20 amino acids. Germline V lookup: CDR1 LNHNV, CDR2 YYDKDF (reference sequence). The CDR3, as DNA: TGTGCCACCAGCAGAATAACTGGGTGGGACAGGAAATCCTTGAACTATGGCTACACCTTC. Translated, it gives CATSRITGWDRKSLNYGYTF.

The rearrangement links TRBV3-1 to TRBJ1-1; D may be TRBD1 (6 bases). CDR3 size: 15 residues. Germline CDR1 reads LGHDT; CDR2 reads YNNKEL (reference sequence). The V gene lost 1 base and the J gene lost 2 bases, with 11 bases spanning the gap. The CDR3 protein is CASSQALTGNTEAFF. CDR3 nucleotide sequence: TGTGCCAGCAGCCAAGCCCTGACAGGTAACACTGAAGCTTTCTTT.

This sequence joins TRBV5-1 and TRBJ1-4; D possibly corresponds to TRBD1 (6 bases). This CDR3 spans 13 amino acids. Looked up from germline, CDR1 is SGHRS and CDR2 is YFSETQ. Trimming removed 3 bases at V and 7 bases at J, with 10 bases between. The CDR3 reads CASSSPGAEKLFF. In nucleotides, the CDR3 is TGCGCCAGCAGCTCGCCGGGGGCTGAAAAACTGTTTTTT.

This rearrangement joins TRBV15 to TRBJ2-1; D not certain. The germline V gene encodes CDR1 LNHNV and CDR2 YYDKDF (reference sequence). CDR3 size: 12 residues. V dropped 5 bases and J dropped 5 bases, with 7 bases sitting between them. The DNA of the CDR3 is TGTGCCACCAGCTCTAAAAACAATGAGCAGTTCTTC. Translation: CATSSKNNEQFF.

The chain employs TRBV6-5 and TRBJ1-2, with TRBD1 matching over 8 bases. Per the germline V gene, CDR1 is MNHEY and CDR2 is SVGAGI. The CDR3 spans 16 residues. Trimming removed 8 bases from V and 6 bases from J; junction bases left unmatched: 17. The CDR3 DNA reads TGTGCCAGCTGTCCCTCACTTGGACAGGGCCGAGATGGCTACACCTTC. It yields the protein CASCPSLGQGRDGYTF.